A selection of T cell receptor beta chains follows, all from one sample in a study of blood T cell repertoires in COVID-19. The assay was immunoSEQ multiplex PCR, and TCRdb's table has in-frame clones only and misses some. The top ten hold around 13% of the sample, which has about 130,000 clones, 84% seen once. Sequenced: peripheral blood. The receptors stem from a human donor in a cohort sampled during active COVID-19. Each CDR3 is given with its conserved first and last residue. A D gene is named only where the DNA matches it firmly. Rows may omit the clone size; those that give it use once, few, many or a size class.

-	TRBJ2-7	TRBD1	TRBV5-5	CASSFQQGARTYEQYF	TGTGCCAGCAGCTTCCAACAGGGGGCAAGGACCTACGAGCAGTACTTC
-	TRBJ2-5	TRBD2	TRBV3-1/TRBV3-2	CASSLSGTSKGETQYF	TGTGCCAGCAGTCTATCCGGGACTAGCAAGGGGGAGACCCAGTACTTC
-	TRBJ2-3	-	TRBV11-2	CASSLYGYTDTQYF	TGTGCCAGCAGCTTGTACGGGTACACAGATACGCAGTATTTT
-	TRBJ2-2	TRBD2	TRBV6-5	CASSYSTSGGGELFF	TGTGCCAGCAGTTACTCCACTAGCGGTGGGGGGGAGCTGTTTTTT
once	TRBJ2-5	TRBD1	TRBV2	CASRAGGWETQYF	TGTGCCAGCAGGGCAGGGGGATGGGAGACCCAGTACTTC
-	TRBJ1-1	-	TRBV7-7	CASSSNRSTLNTEAFF	TGTGCTAGCAGCAGCAACAGGTCTACCTTGAACACTGAAGCTTTCTTT
-	TRBJ2-1	TRBD1	TRBV5-1	CASSYRQGGSNEQFF	TGCGCCAGCAGCTACCGACAGGGGGGGAGCAATGAGCAGTTCTTC
-	TRBJ1-5	-	TRBV30	CAWSGGGNQPQHF	TGTGCCTGGAGCGGCGGGGGTAATCAGCCCCAGCATTTT
once	TRBJ2-5	TRBD1	TRBV5-4	CASSGVVQGAARGTQYF	TGTGCCAGCAGCGGGGTGGTTCAGGGGGCCGCCCGGGGGACCCAGTACTTC
-	TRBJ2-5	TRBD1	TRBV24-1	CATSDFRDRGVRETQYF	TGTGCCACCAGTGATTTTCGAGACAGGGGTGTTCGAGAGACCCAGTACTTC
-	TRBJ2-5	TRBD2	TRBV19	CASSIGTNQETQYF	TGTGCCAGTAGTATCGGGACTAACCAAGAGACCCAGTACTTC
-	TRBJ1-5	TRBD1	TRBV29-1	CSVQQGAREPQHF	TGCAGCGTACAACAGGGGGCTAGGGAGCCCCAGCATTTT
-	TRBJ1-5	TRBD1	TRBV23-1	CASSQSRQGAHSNQPQHF	TGCGCCAGCAGTCAATCGAGGCAGGGGGCCCACAGCAATCAGCCCCAGCATTTT
-	TRBJ2-1	TRBD2	TRBV4-2	CASSQSVSGGAYEQFF	TGTGCCAGCAGCCAAAGCGTAAGCGGGGGGGCGTATGAGCAGTTCTTC
-	TRBJ2-3	TRBD1	TRBV9	CASSLSHGRQGAADTQYF	TGTGCCAGCAGCCTATCTCACGGCCGGCAGGGGGCAGCAGATACGCAGTATTTT
-	TRBJ1-5	TRBD1	TRBV19	CATSGQGFGQPQHF	TGTGCCACTTCGGGACAGGGATTCGGTCAGCCCCAGCATTTT
-	TRBJ2-5	-	TRBV27	CASSLFLGGETQYF	TGTGCCAGCAGTTTATTTCTGGGCGGGGAGACCCAGTACTTC
once	TRBJ1-3	-	TRBV7-8	CASSPVGNTIYF	TGTGCCAGCAGCCCTGTAGGAAACACCATATATTTT
-	TRBJ2-3	TRBD2	TRBV5-4	CASSSGLAGSTDTQYF	TGTGCCAGCAGCTCTGGACTAGCGGGGAGCACAGATACGCAGTATTTT
-	TRBJ2-5	-	TRBV7-6	CASSSWNRQEATQYF	TGTGCCAGCAGCTCCTGGAACAGACAAGAAGCGACCCAGTACTTC
-	TRBJ1-4	TRBD1	TRBV13	CASSWQGAKLFF	TGTGCCAGCAGCTGGCAGGGGGCAAAACTGTTTTTT
-	TRBJ1-1	-	TRBV3-1/TRBV3-2	CASSRQRGGTEAFF	TGTGCCAGCAGCCGCCAAAGGGGGGGCACTGAAGCTTTCTTT
-	TRBJ2-3	-	TRBV3-1/TRBV3-2	CASSDRGIRRDTQYF	TGTGCCAGCAGCGACCGGGGGATACGGAGAGATACGCAGTATTTT
-	TRBJ1-2	-	TRBV7-9	CASSPRKQGRDGYTF	TGTGCCAGCAGCCCCCGCAAACAGGGCCGTGATGGCTACACCTTC
-	TRBJ2-1	-	TRBV5-6	CASSSTNRVFNEQFF	TGTGCCAGCAGCTCGACCAACAGGGTTTTCAATGAGCAGTTCTTC
-	TRBJ2-5	TRBD2	TRBV14	CASSRPRRGDRRETQYF	TGTGCCAGCAGCCGCCCCCGGCGGGGGGACCGCCGGGAGACCCAGTACTTC
-	TRBJ2-7	TRBD2	TRBV9	CASSVGGTSEYEQYF	TGTGCCAGCAGCGTAGGGGGGACTAGCGAATACGAGCAGTACTTC
-	TRBJ1-2	-	TRBV7-2	CASSLATANYGYTF	TGTGCCAGCAGCTTGGCTACAGCTAACTATGGCTACACCTTC
-	TRBJ1-5	TRBD1	TRBV5-5	CASSLAQGYNQPQHF	TGTGCCAGCAGCTTAGCACAGGGGTACAATCAGCCCCAGCATTTT
-	TRBJ1-4	-	TRBV11-2	CASSSIAGGINEKLFF	TGTGCCAGCAGCTCCATCGCTGGGGGGATAAATGAAAAACTGTTTTTT
-	TRBJ1-5	-	TRBV6-5	CASSYNRERNQPQHF	TGTGCCAGCAGTTACAACAGGGAGCGGAATCAGCCCCAGCATTTT
-	TRBJ2-3	-	TRBV5-1	CASSLALVTTDTQYF	TGCGCCAGCAGCTTGGCGCTGGTCACTACAGATACGCAGTATTTT
once	TRBJ2-1	TRBD2	TRBV3-1/TRBV3-2	CASSQTGGGHYNEQFF	TGTGCCAGCAGCCAAACGGGGGGGGGCCACTACAATGAGCAGTTCTTC
-	TRBJ2-1	-	TRBV5-1	CASSLNQGNGEQFF	TGCGCCAGCAGCTTGAATCAGGGAAACGGTGAGCAGTTCTTC
-	TRBJ2-2	-	TRBV3-1/TRBV3-2	CASSPGTWATGELFF	TGTGCCAGCAGCCCCGGGACTTGGGCCACCGGGGAGCTGTTTTTT
-	TRBJ1-5	-	TRBV5-1	CASSLRGDNQPQHF	TGCGCCAGCAGCTTGCGGGGGGATAATCAGCCCCAGCATTTT
-	TRBJ1-1	-	TRBV5-1	CASREQGWTEAFF	TGCGCCAGCAGGGAACAGGGATGGACTGAAGCTTTCTTT
few	TRBJ2-7	-	TRBV4-1	CASSQSRDYEQYF	TGCGCCAGCAGCCAATCCAGGGATTACGAGCAGTACTTC
few	TRBJ2-5	-	TRBV7-9	CASSLEVRGRQETQYF	TGTGCCAGCAGCTTAGAGGTGCGGGGCCGACAAGAGACCCAGTACTTC
-	TRBJ1-3	-	TRBV6-6	CASSEPVSGNTIYF	TGTGCCAGCAGTGAGCCTGTCTCTGGAAACACCATATATTTT
-	TRBJ1-5	-	TRBV4-1	CASSQIPGNQPQHF	TGCGCCAGCAGCCAAATCCCTGGCAATCAGCCCCAGCATTTT
-	TRBJ1-6	-	TRBV3-1/TRBV3-2	CASRSLESPLHF	TGTGCCAGCAGGTCACTTGAATCACCCCTCCACTTT
-	TRBJ1-1	-	TRBV11-2	CASSLGHTEAFF	TGTGCCAGCAGCTTAGGGCACACTGAAGCTTTCTTT
-	TRBJ1-3	-	TRBV7-9	CASSRDRGNTIYF	TGTGCCAGCAGCCGAGACAGGGGAAACACCATATATTTT
-	TRBJ1-2	TRBD1	TRBV27	CASRIQGAVGYTF	TGTGCCAGCAGAATACAGGGGGCCGTTGGCTACACCTTC
-	TRBJ2-7	-	TRBV12-5	CASGLSPGPPYEQYF	TGTGCTAGTGGTTTGAGCCCAGGGCCGCCCTACGAGCAGTACTTC
-	TRBJ1-1	-	TRBV10-2	CASSDFGQQNTEAFF	TGCGCCAGCAGTGACTTTGGACAGCAGAACACTGAAGCTTTCTTT
once	TRBJ2-1	TRBD1	TRBV7-9	CASRRQGARYNEQFF	TGTGCCAGCAGACGACAGGGGGCGCGATACAATGAGCAGTTCTTC
once	TRBJ1-1	-	TRBV25-1	CASSPRRDRNTEAFF	TGTGCCAGCAGTCCCCGTCGAGACAGGAACACTGAAGCTTTCTTT
-	TRBJ2-6	-	TRBV7-3	CASSYTGPGANVLTF	TGTGCCAGCAGCTATACAGGGCCTGGGGCCAACGTCCTGACTTTC
-	TRBJ1-3	-	TRBV30	CAWQRYSGNTIYF	TGTGCCTGGCAGAGGTACTCTGGAAACACCATATATTTT
-	TRBJ2-1	TRBD2	TRBV6-1	CASSDGLAGINEQFF	TGTGCCAGCAGTGACGGACTAGCGGGGATCAATGAGCAGTTCTTC
-	TRBJ1-2	TRBD1	TRBV13	CASSLAGQGWPNYGYTF	TGTGCCAGCAGCTTAGCGGGACAGGGCTGGCCTAACTATGGCTACACCTTC
-	TRBJ2-3	-	TRBV11-3	CASSLDQSTDTQYF	TGTGCCAGCAGCTTAGACCAGTCCACAGATACGCAGTATTTT
-	TRBJ2-3	-	TRBV7-6	CASSLLNAPAIFF	TGTGCCAGCAGCTTACTGAATGCGCCCGCGATCTTTTTT
-	TRBJ1-5	TRBD1	TRBV5-8	CASSQGQGVNQPQHF	TGTGCCAGCAGCCAAGGACAGGGGGTCAATCAGCCCCAGCATTTT